This T cell receptor beta chain derives from a study of T cells in Graves' hyperthyroidism and ophthalmopathy. Study findings and constraints: Most clonotypes expanded in thyroid above 0.001 were likewise present in blood.

This clonotype was recorded at least ten times. Its antigen is still unknown. From RNA transcripts, TCR beta CDR3 regions were amplified. The TCR CDR3 was amplified in a first-round RT-PCR using the HTBI primer set. One entry per CDR3 protein, called by TCRdb with MiXCR from the multiplex PCR reads. The sample yields hundreds of thousands of distinct CDR3 sequences, 46% seen once. If no ophthalmopathy progression occurred within 18 months, Graves' hyperthyroidism was stable. Patients were aged 18 to 65, had disease duration under 2 months, and had newly diagnosed hyperthyroidism. The junction had 9 bases not matched to a gene; V was cut back by 6 bases and J by 4 bases. The CDR3 is 16 residues long. CDR1 is LNHDA, CDR2 SQIVND, per germline (reference sequence).

This sequence joins TRBV19 and TRBJ2-7; 13 bases map to TRBD2. The sample comprised peripheral blood or thyroid tissue (not recorded which). The receptor comes from a woman aged 18 to 35 with Graves' hyperthyroidism. The CDR3 DNA reads as TGTGCCAGTAGACAGGAGGGACTAGCGGGACAGTACGAGCAGTACTTC. Its translation: CASRQEGLAGQYEQYF.